Listed here are 8 T cell receptor beta chains from one sample, sequenced in a study of blood T cell repertoires in COVID-19. TCRdb's copy holds only in-frame clones and misses some; the assay was immunoSEQ multiplex PCR. The table lists about 72,000 clones, more than 75% of them singletons, with around 20% in the top ten. The sequenced sample consisted of peripheral blood. These receptors were collected from a human donor in a cohort sampled during active COVID-19.

This clone was seen a few times. The rearrangement uses TRBV11-2 and TRBJ2-7; no definite D call. This CDR3 has 14 residues. V lost 10 bases to trimming and J lost 6 bases, with 22 bases between them. Germline V CDR1 and CDR2: SGHAT, FQNNGV. CDR3 in amino acids: CATQRFRRSSEQYF. CDR3 DNA: TGTGCCACCCAGAGGTTTAGGCGGAGCTCCGAGCAGTACTTC. Combining the CDR3 with reference TRBV11-2 and TRBJ2-7 gives the whole variable domain EAGVAQSPRYKIIEKRQSVAFWCNPISGHATLYWYQQILGQGPKLLIQFQNNGVVDDSQLPKDRFSAERLKGVDSTLKIQPAKLEDSAVYLCATQRFRRSSEQYFGPGTRLTVT.

The chain recombines TRBV10-3 with TRBJ2-5, with 12 bases lining up with TRBD1. V lost 8 bases, J lost 4 bases, and 5 bases stayed unmatched. The CDR3 has 14 residues. Germline CDR1 is ENHRY and CDR2 is SYGVKD. The CDR3 protein is CAIARDRGLETQYF. The CDR3 region has the DNA TGTGCCATCGCCCGGGACAGGGGGCTAGAGACCCAGTACTTC.

The chain couples TRBV5-1 to TRBJ1-5; D is possibly TRBD1 (5 bases). Germline CDR1 SGHRS, CDR2 YFSETQ. The CDR3 totals 18 residues. Trimming left V 7 bases short and J 2 bases short, with 25 bases between. The CDR3 loop reads CASPGVGGRYDGNQPQHF. In DNA form, the CDR3 reads TGCGCCAGCCCCGGGGTCGGGGGGAGATACGATGGCAATCAGCCCCAGCATTTT.

The rearrangement joins TRBV7-8 to TRBJ1-1; D possibly corresponds to TRBD1 (5 bases). Germline loops: CDR1 SGHVS, CDR2 FQNEAQ. V shed 5 bases and J shed 4 bases, with 11 bases lying between them. CDR3 length: 13 residues. The CDR3 protein is CASSQQGGTEAFF. The CDR3 DNA is TGTGCCAGCAGCCAGCAGGGCGGCACTGAAGCTTTCTTT.

The J gene is TRBJ2-2, the V gene TRBV19, with D possibly matching TRBD2 (6 bases). The CDR3 is 15 amino acids. The V end lost 3 bases, the J end lost 6 bases, and 14 bases lay between the germline ends. Germline lookup yields CDR1 LNHDA and CDR2 SQIVND (reference sequence). CDR3 region: CASSMGGVGAGELFF. DNA for the CDR3: TGTGCCAGTAGTATGGGCGGGGTAGGGGCCGGGGAGCTGTTTTTT.

This clone has only a few counts. The chain is built from TRBV19 and TRBJ2-6, with D possibly matching TRBD1 (5 bases). V gave up 6 bases and J gave up 2 bases, with 17 bases separating them. Germline V gives CDR1 LNHDA, CDR2 SQIVND (reference sequence). The length of the CDR3 is 17 residues. For the CDR3, the DNA is TGTGCCAGTAGAGGGTGGGGCTCTACTACTGGGGCCAACGTCCTGACTTTC. Its translation is CASRGWGSTTGANVLTF.

The chain carries TRBV5-1 and TRBJ1-2; 9 nucleotides agree with TRBD1. Germline V lookup: CDR1 SGHRS, CDR2 YFSETQ. V dropped 4 bases and J dropped 5; count of bases not matched to a gene: 6. The CDR3 totals 14 residues. CDR3 bases: TGCGCCAGCAGCCCGGGGACAGGGAGTTATGGCTACACCTTC. It translates to CASSPGTGSYGYTF.

This rearrangement joins TRBV18 to TRBJ1-5; D might be TRBD1 (6 bases). This CDR3 has 13 residues. The germline V and J ends were trimmed by 6 bases and 6 bases, with 12 bases remaining between them. In germline, CDR1 is KGHSH, CDR2 LQKENI. The CDR3 DNA follows: TGTGCCAGCTCGCATAGCAGGGGTCAGCCCCAGCATTTT. Its translation is CASSHSRGQPQHF. The whole variable domain, filled in from reference TRBV18 and TRBJ1-5, reads NAGVMQNPRHLVRRRGQEARLRCSPMKGHSHVYWYRQLPEEGLKFMVYLQKENIIDESGMPKERFSAEFPKEGPSILRIQQVVRGDSAAYFCASSHSRGQPQHFGDGTRLSIL.